This T cell receptor (beta chain) was recovered during a study of OX40 agonist ivuxolimab in advanced cancers. Looking at the study overall: Across the patients, intravenous ivuxolimab was delivered every 2 weeks at 0.01 to 10 mg/kg. Patients in dose escalation had liver, melanoma, kidney or head and neck cancers.

Repertoires were generated with immunoSEQ multiplex PCR, while TCRdb's copy carries only in-frame clones and drops some. The profile shows 60,000 to 100,000 clones, 94% of them singletons. Germline V gene lookup returns CDR1 SGHDN and CDR2 FVKESK. With 1 base removed from V and 2 bases from J, the gap between germline ends came to 18 bases. The CDR3 has 17 amino acids. The receptor comes from an adult with an advanced solid tumor such as melanoma, head and neck, liver or kidney cancer. Here the sequenced sample was CD4+ or CD8+ T cells sorted from blood, taken in a trial of the OX40 agonist ivuxolimab. The chain links TRBV14 to TRBJ2-7; TRBD2 is a possible D gene (6 bases). The CDR3 DNA is TGTGCCAGCAGCCAAGTGGGCCTGGGACCGGGGGCCTACGAGCAGTACTTC. This sequence encodes CASSQVGLGPGAYEQYF.